Below, 14 T cell receptor beta chains from the same sample are listed, as sequenced in a study of CD8 T cells in Susac syndrome. An input of about 0.5 to 1 ug of RNA was subjected to reverse transcription using random hexamers. A single record per CDR3 protein comes from TCRdb applying MiXCR to the immunoSEQ multiplex PCR reads. The data hold about 300,000 distinct CDR3 sequences, with around 89% observed a single time. The specimen was CD8+ T cells from PBMCs. The receptors shown here come from a human donor with multiple sclerosis.

The chain joins TRBV24-1 to TRBJ2-1; 8 bases fit TRBD1. The CDR3 spans 16 residues. From germline, CDR1 is KGHDR and CDR2 SFDVKD. Germline trimming cut 6 bases from V and 7 bases from J; bases unmatched to any gene: 13. The CDR3 DNA reads as TGTGCCACCAGTCCCCGGGTGTCAGGGGGCTTGAATGAGCAGTTCTTC. Translated, it gives CATSPRVSGGLNEQFF.

The V call is TRBV6-5, the J call TRBJ2-5, with 9 bases that match TRBD1. J gave up 5 bases and V 5 bases, and 6 bases lay outside the gene matches. This CDR3 is 14 amino acids long. Germline CDR1 and CDR2: MNHEY and SVGAGI. CDR3 DNA sequence: TGTGCCAGCAGTCCCGGGACAGGGATTGAGACCCAGTACTTC. This gives the protein CASSPGTGIETQYF.

CDR3 coding DNA: TGTGCCAGCAGCCGACTACAGGGGGGTAAACTAGCGGGAACCTACGAGCAGTACTTC. Translating gives CASSRLQGGKLAGTYEQYF. This chain links TRBV7-9 with TRBJ2-7, with 10 bases fitting TRBD2. CDR3 size: 19 residues. Looked up from germline, CDR1 is SEHNR and CDR2 is FQNEAQ (reference sequence). V lost 5 bases to trimming and J lost 2 bases; unmatched junction nucleotides: 18.

V is TRBV10-3 and J is TRBJ2-2, with TRBD2 matching over 7 bases. Looked up from germline, CDR1 is ENHRY and CDR2 is SYGVKD. V shed 0 bases, J shed 4 bases, and the junction held 8 bases outside the gene matches. The CDR3 spans 17 residues. The CDR3 sequence: CAISESLAGEGTGELFF. The CDR3 coding sequence is TGTGCCATCAGTGAGTCGCTCGCGGGAGAGGGCACCGGGGAGCTGTTTTTT.

The chain couples TRBV28 to TRBJ2-2; a possible D gene is TRBD1 (6 bases). V dropped 7 bases and J dropped 3 bases, with 12 bases sitting between them. The V gene's germline CDR1 is MDHEN and CDR2 SYDVKM. The CDR3 extends over 14 amino acids. The CDR3 DNA follows: TGTGCCAGCACCCAGGGGTTGTACACCGGGGAGCTGTTTTTT. Protein product: CASTQGLYTGELFF.

The chain joins TRBV4-3 to TRBJ2-1, with a weak D call TRBD2 (6 bases). The CDR3 consists of 17 residues. Trimming cost V 1 base and J 0 bases, with 13 bases left between them. Germline values: CDR1 LGHNA, CDR2 YSLEER. CDR3 nucleotides: TGCGCCAGCAGCCAAGGTCCTTCCGGGGGCTCCTACAATGAGCAGTTCTTC. The encoded protein is CASSQGPSGGSYNEQFF.

The rearrangement links TRBV27 to TRBJ2-1; the D is unclear. Looked up from germline, CDR1 is MNHEY and CDR2 is SMNVEV (reference sequence). Trimming removed 0 bases from V and 4 bases from J, with 7 bases in between. The CDR3 has 14 amino acids. CDR3 in amino acids: CASSLSRVYNEQFF. The DNA for the CDR3 is TGTGCCAGCAGTTTATCTAGGGTATACAATGAGCAGTTCTTC.

This clonotype has only one observation. The V call is TRBV29-1, the J call TRBJ1-2; no clear D gene. CDR1 and CDR2 (germline): SQVTM, ANQGSEA. Deletions cut 4 bases from V and 2 bases from J, with 20 bases between. CDR3 length: 16 residues. This CDR3 reads CSVVIRVGRFNYGYTF. CDR3 DNA sequence: TGCAGCGTTGTTATTAGGGTCGGTAGGTTCAACTATGGCTACACCTTC.

This clonotype was found once. This chain uses TRBV28 with TRBJ2-3, with D possibly being TRBD2 (6 bases). The germline CDR1 and CDR2 sequences are MDHEN and SYDVKM. V lost 6 bases and J 2 bases, leaving 21 bases between the germline ends. The CDR3 is 17 residues long. The CDR3 region has the DNA TGTGCCAGCAGCACGACCCCCGGGACTGTTCACACAGATACGCAGTATTTT. Translation: CASSTTPGTVHTDTQYF.

J is TRBJ2-5 and V is TRBV30, with no clear D. This CDR3 is 13 amino acids long. V lost 4 bases and J 1 base, leaving 10 bases between the germline ends. Per the germline V gene, CDR1 is GTSNPN and CDR2 is SVGIG (reference sequence). CDR3 coding DNA: TGTGCCTGGACAGAGAGTAGCCAAGAGACCCAGTACTTC. The encoded protein is CAWTESSQETQYF.

The gene calls are TRBV30 and TRBJ2-5; TRBD2 is a possible D gene (5 bases). Germline values: CDR1 GTSNPN, CDR2 SVGIG (reference sequence). Trimming removed 1 base at V and 5 bases at J, with 23 bases between. The CDR3 spans 17 residues. The CDR3: CAWSASRMALVGETQYF. The DNA for the CDR3 is TGTGCCTGGAGTGCTAGCCGGATGGCACTAGTGGGTGAGACCCAGTACTTC.

This clonotype was seen once. V gene TRBV12-3 or TRBV12-4 combines with J gene TRBJ2-1, with 10 bases fitting TRBD2. The CDR3 consists of 18 residues. V shed 2 bases, J shed 7 bases, and the junction held 14 bases outside the gene matches. CDR3 protein: CASSLIASGSGWGNEQFF. CDR3 nucleotide sequence: TGTGCCAGCAGTTTAATCGCTAGCGGGAGTGGTTGGGGGAATGAGCAGTTCTTC.

The chain employs TRBV20-1 and TRBJ2-5; D is possibly TRBD1 (5 bases). Trimming took 1 base from V and 4 from J, leaving 13 bases between them. The CDR3 sequence is 14 residues long. The germline CDR1 and CDR2 sequences are DFQATT and SNEGSKA (reference sequence). The CDR3 region has the DNA TGCAGTGCTAGAGGGGTGGGGCGCATAGAGACCCAGTACTTC. Translation gives CSARGVGRIETQYF.

CDR3 nucleotides: TGCAGCGTTGGTCAGTGGAAAACGAGGCCCTACAATGAGCAGTTCTTC. Amino acids: CSVGQWKTRPYNEQFF. This chain links TRBV29-1 with TRBJ2-1; D is uncertain. The CDR3 is made up of 16 amino acids. The ends were cut back, 4 bases at V and 2 bases at J, with 18 bases in the middle. Germline V gene sequence: CDR1 SQVTM, CDR2 ANQGSEA.